Following are 27 T cell receptor beta chains from one sample sequenced in a study of molecular identifiers for immune sequencing clone quantification. In TCRdb, the PCR reads were re-called with MiXCR into one record per CDR3 protein. The sample shows over 70,000 distinct CDR3 sequences, 20% to 30% of them seen only once. The sequenced material came from naive CD8+ T cells from blood, with Jurkat cell RNA spiked in. Noted subset: FACS-sorted CD8+CD4-CCR7+CD45RA+ naive T cells. The origin of the receptors is a human donor in good health. Some libraries in this study had Jurkat cell RNA spiked in.

This clonotype showed up just a few times. The CDR3 here is CASSQDSRDFGSEQFF. In DNA, the CDR3 is TGCGCCAGCAGCCAAGATAGCAGAGATTTCGGGTCTGAGCAGTTCTTC. V and J are TRBV4-3 and TRBJ2-1; D is undetermined. V lost 0 bases, J lost 9 bases, and 18 bases lay in between. Germline values: CDR1 LGHNA, CDR2 YSLEER. The CDR3 loop spans 16 amino acids.

This clonotype turned up a few times. This sequence joins TRBV6-2 or TRBV6-3 and TRBJ2-1; 9 bases fit TRBD2. There are 15 residues in the CDR3. Germline V gene data show CDR1 as MNHEY and CDR2 as SVGEGT. V shed 5 bases and J 6 bases; nucleotides not matched to a gene: 8. The CDR3 DNA sequence: TGTGCCAGCAGTGACCTAGCGGGGATTCTCAATGAGCAGTTCTTC. Translating it yields CASSDLAGILNEQFF.

Note on this clonotype: Being one base from a much bigger clone, this may be a read error. The chain links TRBV7-9 to TRBJ2-7; TRBD1 is a possible D gene (6 bases). The CDR3 contains 14 residues. CDR1 is SEHNR, CDR2 FQNEAQ, per germline (reference sequence). The CDR3 nucleotides are TGTGTCAGCAGCGACGTGACAGGCCCCCACGAGCAGTACTTC. Residues: CVSSDVTGPHEQYF.

The chain joins TRBV24-1 to TRBJ2-1; 7 positions match TRBD1. V shed 7 bases, J shed 4 bases, and the junction held 6 bases outside the gene matches. This CDR3 contains 14 residues. The germline V gene has CDR1 KGHDR and CDR2 SFDVKD. The CDR3 DNA follows: TGTGCCACCAGAGGGACAGAGGCTTACAATGAGCAGTTCTTC. This translates into CATRGTEAYNEQFF.

The J gene is TRBJ2-2, the V gene TRBV28, with a tentative D call TRBD1 (6 bases). The CDR3 length is 15 residues. Germline V gives CDR1 MDHEN, CDR2 SYDVKM. The V gene lost 6 bases and the J gene lost 7 bases, with 18 bases spanning the gap. The chain's CDR3 is CASRSNYRDSGELFF. The CDR3 nucleotides are TGTGCCAGCAGGTCAAATTACAGGGATAGCGGGGAGCTGTTTTTT.

This clonotype was counted a few times. An end of the junction does not agree with germline; a read error may underlie this. J is TRBJ1-1 and V is TRBV12-3 or TRBV12-4; TRBD1 aligns across 7 bases. This CDR3 region has 14 residues. The CDR3 reads CASGLAQTGTEAFF. Here the CDR3 DNA reads TGTGCCAGCGGTTTAGCTCAGACCGGGACAGAGGCTTTCTTT.

This clonotype was recorded once. Given a much more abundant clone one base away, this may be a read error. The gene calls are TRBV6-5 and TRBJ1-1, with D possibly TRBD1 on 6 matching bases. The V gene's germline CDR1 is MNHEY and CDR2 SVGAGI. The V end was cut by 5 bases, the J end by 2 bases, with 12 bases between. CDR3 size: 14 residues. CDR3 nucleotides: TGTGCCAGCAGTCACTACGGGACAAACACTGAAGCTTTCTTT. It yields the protein CASSHYGTNTEAFF.

The chain joins TRBV9 to TRBJ2-5; D possibly corresponds to TRBD1 (6 bases). Germline CDR1 and CDR2: SGDLS and YYNGEE. Trimming took off 3 bases at V and 3 bases at J, with 6 bases between the two ends. The CDR3 extends over 12 amino acids. CDR3 sequence (DNA): TGTGCCAGCAGCGACAGGGAAGAGACCCAGTACTTC. Its translation: CASSDREETQYF.

There are many counts of this clonotype. The chain couples TRBV19 to TRBJ2-3; 10 bases map to TRBD2. Per the germline V gene, CDR1 is LNHDA and CDR2 is SQIVND (reference sequence). V shed 3 bases and J 1 base; nucleotides not matched to a gene: 4. The CDR3 is made up of 16 amino acids. The CDR3, as DNA: TGTGCCAGTAGTATTCTAGCGGGGGCTCGCACAGATACGCAGTATTTT. This gives the protein CASSILAGARTDTQYF.

This clonotype was picked up many times. The V gene is TRBV12-3 or TRBV12-4, the J gene TRBJ2-3; weak D call: TRBD1 (6 bases). V lost 6 bases and J 4 bases, leaving 20 bases between the germline ends. The CDR3 is 16 residues long. CDR3 residues: CASRTTGLHRADTQYF. The CDR3 region has the DNA TGTGCCAGCAGAACGACGGGCTTACACAGGGCAGATACGCAGTATTTT.

To note about this clonotype: It may be a read error: a sequence one base away is much more abundant. The chain employs TRBV20-1 and TRBJ2-7; 9 bases line up with TRBD1. This CDR3 region has 13 residues. Germline CDR1 DFQATT, CDR2 SNEGSKA (reference sequence). CDR3 protein: CIVWDRDTYEQYF. The CDR3 DNA follows: TGCATTGTATGGGACAGGGACACCTACGAGCAGTACTTC.

The rearrangement joins TRBV27 to TRBJ1-2; possibly TRBD1 for D (6 bases). The V and J ends lost 3 bases and 6 bases respectively, with 14 bases between them. Germline V CDR1 and CDR2: MNHEY, SMNVEV (reference sequence). The length of the CDR3 is 14 residues. The CDR3 nucleotides are TGTGCCAGCAGTTTTCAGGGGTTGGTTAATGGCTACACCTTC. As protein: CASSFQGLVNGYTF.

To note about this clonotype: The conserved final phenylalanine or tryptophan is absent from the CDR3, which likely points to a read error. This rearrangement joins TRBV12-3 or TRBV12-4 to TRBJ2-7; unclear D gene. The CDR3 has 11 residues. The V gene lost 4 bases and the J gene lost 3 bases, with 4 bases spanning the gap. The CDR3 region has the DNA TGTGCCAGCAGTTCCGACTACGAGCAGTACCTC. This translates into CASSSDYEQYL.

The chain is built from TRBV6-5 and TRBJ1-1; possibly TRBD1 for D (5 bases). CDR1 is MNHEY and CDR2 is SVGAGI in the germline V gene. This CDR3 comprises 14 residues. Trimming removed 0 bases from V and 4 bases from J, with 9 bases in between. The CDR3 DNA follows: TGTGCCAGCAGTTACTCGTCAAGGGGCACTGAAGCTTTCTTT. The encoded protein is CASSYSSRGTEAFF.

This clonotype was detected a few times. The chain combines TRBV19 with TRBJ1-5; D unclear. The V end was cut by 6 bases, the J end by 0 bases, with 12 bases between. The CDR3 runs to 15 residues. The germline V gene encodes CDR1 LNHDA and CDR2 SQIVND (reference sequence). The CDR3 reads CASRPQSYSNQPQHF. The DNA of the CDR3 is TGTGCCAGTAGACCACAGAGCTATAGCAATCAGCCCCAGCATTTT.

With respect to this clonotype: This may come from a read error, since a much larger clone is one base off. The conserved phenylalanine or tryptophan is not found at the CDR3 terminus, so this likely reflects a read error. V gene TRBV6-2 or TRBV6-3 combines with J gene TRBJ2-4; D gene ambiguous. This CDR3 comprises 11 residues. Looked up from germline, CDR1 is MNHEY and CDR2 is SVGEGT. With 5 bases removed from V and 4 bases from J, the gap between germline ends came to 3 bases. The CDR3 DNA sequence: TGTGCCAGCAGTATGAAAAACATTCAGTACCTC. Encoded protein: CASSMKNIQYL.

This clonotype was recorded a few times. The chain uses TRBV6-2 or TRBV6-3 and TRBJ1-5, with a weak D call TRBD1 (5 bases). Germline V CDR1 and CDR2: MNHEY, SVGEGT. CDR3 length: 14 residues. V gave up 2 bases and J gave up 5 bases, with 10 bases separating them. CDR3 sequence: CASSYLRADQPQHF. In DNA, the CDR3 is TGTGCCAGCAGTTACCTCAGGGCGGATCAGCCCCAGCATTTT.

This chain connects TRBV9 to TRBJ2-5; 11 nucleotides match TRBD2. The V segment lost 0 bases and the J segment 7 bases; nucleotides outside the gene matches: 11. CDR3 length: 17 residues. Germline-derived CDR1 and CDR2 are SGDLS and YYNGEE. The CDR3 is CASSVVETLAGEATQYF. The CDR3 coding sequence is TGTGCCAGCAGCGTAGTTGAAACACTAGCGGGGGAAGCGACCCAGTACTTC.

This clonotype was seen a few times. This chain links TRBV4-3 with TRBJ1-5, with D possibly TRBD1 on 6 matching bases. This CDR3 region has 15 residues. The germline gives CDR1 LGHNA, CDR2 YSLEER. V shed 0 bases and J shed 7 bases, with 13 bases lying between them. CDR3 sequence: CASSQDSGGGQPQHF. The CDR3 DNA follows: TGCGCCAGCAGCCAAGACTCCGGGGGCGGACAGCCCCAGCATTTT.

This clonotype was counted at least ten times. At one of its ends the junction is not consistent with the germline gene, which may arise from a read error. The rearrangement uses TRBV2 and TRBJ2-5; 7 bases fit TRBD1. The CDR3 extends over 15 amino acids. CDR1 and CDR2 from the germline V gene are SNHLY and FYNNEI. CDR3 residues: CASREGTDNQETQYF. The CDR3 DNA reads TGTGCCAGCAGGGAAGGGACAGACAACCAAGAGACCCAGTACTTC.

This clonotype was picked up a small number of times. This chain joins TRBV19 and TRBJ2-7; no definite D call. This CDR3 region has 14 residues. CDR1 is LNHDA and CDR2 is SQIVND in the germline V gene (reference sequence). V shed 3 bases and J shed 1 base, with 10 bases lying between them. CDR3 loop: CASSIPERSYEQYF. The CDR3 bases are TGTGCCAGTAGTATCCCCGAAAGGTCCTACGAGCAGTACTTC.

The table lists this clonotype with a count of one. A much bigger clone sits one base away, suggesting this may be a read error. The chain uses TRBV9 and TRBJ1-2; 8 bases agree with TRBD1. The CDR3 has 15 amino acids. Germline-derived CDR1 and CDR2 are SGDLS and YYNGEE. CDR3: CAGSVAGTGGYGYTF. DNA for the CDR3: TGTGCCGGCAGCGTAGCAGGGACAGGCGGCTATGGCTACACCTTC.

A few counts support this clonotype. The V gene is TRBV20-1, the J gene TRBJ2-3, with 10 bases matching TRBD2. Germline loops: CDR1 DFQATT, CDR2 SNEGSKA (reference sequence). This CDR3 contains 12 residues. With 6 bases clipped from V and 6 bases from J, the junction kept 3 bases outside the gene matches. The CDR3 coding sequence is TGCAGTGCGAGGACTAGCGGTGATACGCAGTATTTT. Protein sequence: CSARTSGDTQYF.

The table lists this clonotype with a few counts. The chain recombines TRBV27 with TRBJ2-5; D is unresolved. The germline CDR1 and CDR2 sequences are MNHEY and SMNVEV (reference sequence). The CDR3 totals 13 residues. V was cut by 3 bases and J by 3 bases, with 8 bases left in between. The CDR3 region is CASSLVQKETQYF. As DNA, the CDR3 is TGTGCCAGCAGTTTGGTTCAGAAAGAGACCCAGTACTTC.

In the case of this clonotype: A junction boundary mismatches the germline segment, possibly from a read error. The rearrangement links TRBV12-3 or TRBV12-4 to TRBJ2-5; 7 bases line up with TRBD1. The CDR3 sequence is 14 residues long. The CDR3 sequence: CASSLRQGQETQHF. As DNA, the CDR3 is TGTGCCAGCAGTTTAAGACAGGGTCAAGAGACCCAGCACTTC.

This clonotype has a count of ten or more. V usage is TRBV7-9 and J usage is TRBJ2-7; TRBD1 is a possible D gene (8 bases). CDR3 length: 17 residues. CDR1 and CDR2 (germline): SEHNR, FQNEAQ (reference sequence). Between the trimmed V and J ends, which lost 1 base and 3 bases, there was a span of 19 bases. CDR3 amino acids: CASSLGQRTGRDYEQYF. The DNA for the CDR3 is TGTGCCAGCAGCTTAGGCCAACGGACAGGGAGGGACTACGAGCAGTACTTC.

In its sample, this clonotype was seen a few times. The J gene is TRBJ1-2, the V gene TRBV12-3 or TRBV12-4; D is perhaps TRBD1 (5 bases). Trimming left V 8 bases short and J 8 bases short, with 21 bases between. The CDR3 is made up of 14 amino acids. CDR3 sequence (DNA): TGTGCCAGCGCAGACGGGGCCGAATCTGGAGGCTACACCTTC. Translating gives CASADGAESGGYTF.